The 31 T cell receptor beta chains listed next were all sequenced from one sample in a study of T-cell reconstitution after alpha-beta-depleted transplantation in children. Using unique molecular identifiers, the investigators prepared the TCRbeta library. TCRdb called the PCR reads again in MiXCR, with one record for every CDR3 protein. There are around 400,000 distinct CDR3 sequences in the sample; roughly 20% occur only once, and 3.8% lies in the top ten. Sequences were derived from PBMCs from the stem cell graft donor, sampled from the stem cell graft. These receptors came from a human donor who donated a stem cell graft to a child with acute myeloid leukemia.

This clonotype was counted a few times. V gene TRBV7-9 combines with J gene TRBJ2-2; D is uncertain. CDR1 is SEHNR, CDR2 FQNEAQ, per germline (reference sequence). This CDR3 is 16 amino acids long. Trimming left V 3 bases short and J 0 bases short, with 11 bases between. CDR3 protein: CASSFPAGANTGELFF. In DNA form, the CDR3 reads TGTGCCAGCAGCTTCCCTGCAGGAGCGAACACCGGGGAGCTGTTTTTT. Combining the CDR3 with reference TRBV7-9 and TRBJ2-2 gives the whole variable domain DTGVSQNPRHKITKRGQNVTFRCDPISEHNRLYWYRQTLGQGPEFLTYFQNEAQLEKSRLLSDRFSAERPKGSFSTLEIQRTEQGDSAMYLCASSFPAGANTGELFFGEGSRLTVL.

The CDR3 DNA sequence: TGTGCCAGCAGCTTCCCAGACCCAGGTCCTATCTCCTACGAGCAGTACTTC. Its translation: CASSFPDPGPISYEQYF. The V call is TRBV7-2, the J call TRBJ2-7; unclear D gene. The CDR3 covers 17 residues. V gave up 3 bases and J gave up 0 bases, with 18 bases separating them. The germline V gene has CDR1 SGHTA and CDR2 FQGNSA.

This rearrangement joins TRBV5-1 to TRBJ2-7; 11 bases fit TRBD2. V shed 2 bases and J 6 bases; nucleotides not matched to a gene: 1. CDR1 SGHRS and CDR2 YFSETQ come from the germline V gene. The length of the CDR3 is 13 residues. The CDR3 reads CASSFTSGGEQYF. CDR3 sequence (DNA): TGCGCCAGCAGCTTTACTAGCGGGGGCGAGCAGTACTTC. Looking up the rest from reference TRBV5-1 and TRBJ2-7 gives the full variable domain: KAGVTQTPRYLIKTRGQQVTLSCSPISGHRSVSWYQQTPGQGLQFLFEYFSETQRNKGNFPGRFSGRQFSNSRSEMNVSTLELGDSALYLCASSFTSGGEQYFGPGTRLTVT.

The rearrangement uses TRBV20-1 and TRBJ2-3; 10 positions match TRBD2. There are 14 residues in the CDR3. Germline V gene sequence: CDR1 DFQATT, CDR2 SNEGSKA (reference sequence). J lost 6 bases, V lost 6 bases, and 9 bases had no gene match. CDR3 DNA: TGCAGTGCAAACCTAGCGGGAGTGCGGGATACGCAGTATTTT. Translating gives CSANLAGVRDTQYF.

The gene calls are TRBV7-6 and TRBJ1-1, with 8 nucleotides matching TRBD1. This CDR3 is 14 amino acids long. Germline trimming cut 3 bases from V and 7 bases from J; bases unmatched to any gene: 7. Germline loops: CDR1 SGHVS, CDR2 FNYEAQ. As DNA, the CDR3 is TGTGCCAGCAGCTTTAGGACAGGGACAGATGAAGCTTTCTTT. Its translation: CASSFRTGTDEAFF.

A few counts support this clonotype. This sequence joins TRBV5-1 and TRBJ1-1; D is perhaps TRBD1 (5 bases). V was trimmed by 4 bases and J by 2 bases, leaving 9 bases between them. The germline gives CDR1 SGHRS, CDR2 YFSETQ. CDR3 length: 13 residues. The CDR3 protein is CASSTDINTEAFF. The CDR3 nucleotides are TGCGCCAGCAGCACGGACATAAACACTGAAGCTTTCTTT.

The V call is TRBV11-2, the J call TRBJ2-7, with a tentative D call TRBD2 (7 bases). CDR1 and CDR2 from the germline V gene are SGHAT and FQNNGV. The V end lost 0 bases, the J end lost 5 bases, and 14 bases lay between the germline ends. This CDR3 has 15 residues. Written as DNA, the CDR3 is TGTGCCAGCAGCTTAGAAGGGGGGGCGCACAACGAGCAGTACTTC. It is translated as CASSLEGGAHNEQYF.

This clonotype was detected only a few times. This chain uses TRBV12-3 or TRBV12-4 with TRBJ1-1; the match to TRBD1 covers 9 bases. This CDR3 is 15 amino acids long. The trim removed 1 base at V and 5 bases at J, leaving 5 bases unmatched. CDR3 nucleotides: TGTGCCAGCAGTTTAGACAGGGGGCTGGGAACTGAAGCTTTCTTT. Translated, it gives CASSLDRGLGTEAFF.

This clonotype came up a few times. The chain carries TRBV9 and TRBJ2-2; D uncertain. The germline V gene encodes CDR1 SGDLS and CDR2 YYNGEE. Between the trimmed V and J ends, which lost 3 bases and 5 bases, there was a span of 11 bases. This CDR3 is 14 amino acids long. The CDR3 DNA follows: TGTGCCAGCAGCGGACACTCTAGGACCGGGGAGCTGTTTTTT. Translated: CASSGHSRTGELFF.

The chain employs TRBV6-2 or TRBV6-3 and TRBJ2-3; 8 bases match TRBD2. The length of the CDR3 is 16 residues. The J segment lost 6 bases and the V segment lost 7 bases, leaving 15 bases of the junction unmatched. Germline lookup yields CDR1 MNHEY and CDR2 SVGEGT. CDR3 residues: CASTETSGRNGDTQYF. DNA for the CDR3: TGTGCCAGCACCGAAACTAGCGGTAGAAATGGTGATACGCAGTATTTT.

This clonotype was observed at least ten times. The chain carries TRBV20-1 and TRBJ2-1, with D possibly called TRBD1 or TRBD2 (5 bases each). V was pared by 8 bases and J by 5 bases, with 7 bases between. Per the germline V gene, CDR1 is DFQATT and CDR2 is SNEGSKA (reference sequence). The CDR3 is made up of 10 amino acids. Here the CDR3 reads CSQGHNEQFF. The CDR3 nucleotides read TGCAGTCAGGGACACAATGAGCAGTTCTTC.

With respect to this clonotype: An end of the junction does not agree with germline; a read error may underlie this. The gene calls are TRBV12-3 or TRBV12-4 and TRBJ1-1, with a tentative D call TRBD1 (6 bases). The CDR3 consists of 14 residues. The CDR3 is CASISRTVNTEPFF. CDR3 bases: TGTGCCAGCATCTCAAGGACAGTGAACACTGAACCTTTCTTT.

This clonotype appeared a few times. V and J are TRBV28 and TRBJ2-7; maybe TRBD2 (6 bases). CDR3 length: 14 amino acids. V was clipped by 2 bases and J by 0 bases, with 8 bases between them. Germline CDR1 and CDR2: MDHEN and SYDVKM. CDR3: CASSLILASYEQYF. DNA of the CDR3: TGTGCCAGCAGTTTAATACTAGCCTCCTACGAGCAGTACTTC.

This chain uses TRBV25-1 with TRBJ1-5; D uncertain. Germline CDR1 is MGHDK and CDR2 is SYGVNS. The CDR3 spans 16 residues. V was cut by 4 bases and J by 2 bases, with 15 bases left in between. The DNA for the CDR3 is TGTGCCAGCAGTGTCGGAGGTGGGCTCGGCAATCAGCCCCAGCATTTT. Its translation is CASSVGGGLGNQPQHF.

The rearrangement links TRBV7-8 to TRBJ2-1, with D unresolved. The CDR3 consists of 15 residues. CDR1 SGHVS and CDR2 FQNEAQ come from the germline V gene. Trimming took 2 bases from V and 6 from J, leaving 14 bases between them. CDR3 coding DNA: TGTGCCAGCAGCTTAAGTTGGAAGCGCTCCAATGAGCAGTTCTTC. Its protein product is CASSLSWKRSNEQFF.

This clonotype was seen a handful of times. J is TRBJ2-2 and V is TRBV27; D remains ambiguous. Per germline, CDR1 MNHEY and CDR2 SMNVEV (reference sequence). The CDR3 has 14 amino acids. V was cut by 1 base and J by 7 bases, with 10 bases left in between. CDR3 residues: CASSLWGTIGELFF. The CDR3 DNA reads TGTGCCAGCAGTTTATGGGGAACAATCGGGGAGCTGTTTTTT.

The genes are TRBV6-5 and TRBJ2-2, with unresolved D. CDR1 is MNHEY and CDR2 is SVGAGI in the germline V gene. The length of the CDR3 is 16 residues. Trimming removed 2 bases from V and 5 bases from J, with 15 bases in between. CDR3 in amino acids: CASSYIANRWTGELFF. The DNA for the CDR3 is TGTGCCAGCAGTTACATAGCTAATCGGTGGACCGGGGAGCTGTTTTTT.

This clonotype was seen more than once but under ten times. The chain joins TRBV27 to TRBJ1-2, with 7 bases aligning to TRBD1. Germline CDR1 MNHEY, CDR2 SMNVEV (reference sequence). V gave up 0 bases and J gave up 0 bases; unmatched junction bases: 1. This CDR3 is built from 15 residues. CDR3 coding DNA: TGTGCCAGCAGTTTATCGGGACAGACTAACTATGGCTACACCTTC. This translates into CASSLSGQTNYGYTF.

This clonotype was detected a few times. This rearrangement joins TRBV11-1 to TRBJ1-1, with a possible D match to TRBD1 (5 bases). This CDR3 has 18 residues. Germline V gene sequence: CDR1 SGHAT, CDR2 FQDESV (reference sequence). Trimming took 5 bases from V and 3 from J, leaving 25 bases between them. The CDR3 here is CASSTTASGKGKHTEAFF. Here the CDR3 DNA reads TGTGCCAGCAGCACCACTGCCTCGGGCAAGGGGAAGCACACTGAAGCTTTCTTT.

V is TRBV6-1 and J is TRBJ2-1; no definite D call. Germline assignment: CDR1 MNHNS and CDR2 SASEGT. V was shortened by 2 bases and J by 2 bases, with 7 bases between the two germline ends. This CDR3 is built from 14 residues. CDR3: CASSESSPYNEQFF. The CDR3 DNA sequence: TGTGCCAGCAGTGAATCGTCCCCCTACAATGAGCAGTTCTTC.

This clonotype has more than one count but fewer than ten. The genes are TRBV7-9 and TRBJ2-7, with D perhaps TRBD1 or TRBD2 (6 bases each). Trimming pared 7 bases from V and 6 bases from J, leaving 16 bases between. Germline V gene sequence: CDR1 SEHNR, CDR2 FQNEAQ (reference sequence). The CDR3 totals 13 residues. The CDR3 nucleotides are TGTGCCAGCACTTATGGAGGGGGTTTCGAGCAGTACTTC. It is translated as CASTYGGGFEQYF.

This clonotype was observed once. The chain links TRBV18 to TRBJ1-4, with D maybe TRBD1 (6 bases). V was clipped by 6 bases and J by 4 bases, with 15 bases between them. CDR1 KGHSH and CDR2 LQKENI come from the germline V gene. The CDR3 extends over 15 amino acids. In DNA, the CDR3 is TGTGCCAGCTCGAGGACAGCGAACGTTAATGAAAAACTGTTTTTT. It specifies CASSRTANVNEKLFF.

The J gene is TRBJ2-7, the V gene TRBV15, with D unresolved. V gave up 0 bases and J gave up 3 bases, with 12 bases separating them. Germline CDR1 LNHNV, CDR2 YYDKDF (reference sequence). This CDR3 region has 15 residues. For the CDR3, the DNA is TGTGCCACCAGCAGAGATGTGGACCCCGGCTACGAGCAGTACTTC. This sequence encodes CATSRDVDPGYEQYF.

The rearrangement links TRBV5-6 to TRBJ2-7; 10 bases are a match to TRBD2. The CDR3 runs to 17 residues. V dropped 0 bases and J dropped 2; count of bases not matched to a gene: 8. From germline, CDR1 is SGHDT and CDR2 YYEEEE. CDR3 region: CASSLVRASGSTYEQYF. DNA of the CDR3: TGTGCCAGCAGCTTGGTAAGGGCTAGCGGGAGTACCTACGAGCAGTACTTC.

The chain couples TRBV29-1 to TRBJ2-5; 7 bases align to TRBD2. CDR1 is SQVTM and CDR2 is ANQGSEA in the germline V gene. V shed 5 bases, J shed 9 bases, and the junction held 12 bases outside the gene matches. The CDR3 is 13 residues long. CDR3 protein: CSVNPGGTVAQYF. The CDR3 coding sequence is TGCAGCGTTAACCCGGGAGGTACCGTGGCCCAGTACTTC.

CDR3 sequence: CSVRVSNQPQHF. The CDR3, as DNA: TGCAGCGTCAGGGTAAGCAATCAGCCCCAGCATTTT. V is TRBV29-1 and J is TRBJ1-5; TRBD1 might be the D (5 bases). Deletions cut 6 bases from V and 1 base from J, with 7 bases between. The CDR3 spans 12 residues. Germline V gene sequence: CDR1 SQVTM, CDR2 ANQGSEA. Supplemented by reference TRBV29-1 and TRBJ1-5, the full variable domain reads SAVISQKPSRDICQRGTSLTIQCQVDSQVTMMFWYRQQPGQSLTLIATANQGSEATYESGFVIDKFPISRPNLTFSTLTVSNMSPEDSSIYLCSVRVSNQPQHFGDGTRLSIL.

This clonotype has a count of ten or more. The rearrangement uses TRBV15 and TRBJ2-1; D is possibly TRBD2 (6 bases). Germline loops: CDR1 LNHNV, CDR2 YYDKDF (reference sequence). Between the trimmed V and J ends, which lost 0 bases and 2 bases, there was a span of 8 bases. This CDR3 region has 15 residues. This CDR3 reads CATSRELATYNEQFF. The CDR3 DNA is TGTGCCACCAGCAGAGAGCTAGCGACCTACAATGAGCAGTTCTTC. The full variable domain, in which reference TRBV15 and TRBJ2-1 provide the parts outside the CDR3, is DAMVIQNPRYQVTQFGKPVTLSCSQTLNHNVMYWYQQKSSQAPKLLFHYYDKDFNNEADTPDNFQSRRPNTSFCFLDIRSPGLGDTAMYLCATSRELATYNEQFFGPGTRLTVL.

In this sample, this clonotype turned up a few times. The chain employs TRBV12-3 or TRBV12-4 and TRBJ1-6; 9 positions match TRBD1. The V gene end was trimmed by 6 bases and the J gene end by 10 bases; junction bases not matched to a gene: 4. This CDR3 has 13 amino acids. The CDR3 protein is CASRPTGGSPLHF. For the CDR3, the DNA is TGTGCCAGCAGACCTACAGGGGGCTCACCCCTCCACTTT.

This clonotype has more than one count but fewer than ten. The V call is TRBV28, the J call TRBJ2-1; D gene ambiguous. V was trimmed by 2 bases and J by 2 bases, leaving 7 bases between them. This CDR3 comprises 14 residues. CDR1 is MDHEN and CDR2 is SYDVKM in the germline V gene. The chain's CDR3 is CASSLNSPYNEQFF. For the CDR3, the DNA is TGTGCCAGCAGTTTAAACAGCCCCTACAATGAGCAGTTCTTC.

In this sample, this clonotype turned up many times. The rearrangement joins TRBV20-1 to TRBJ2-7; perhaps TRBD1 as D (5 bases). The CDR3 loop spans 14 amino acids. The V and J ends lost 1 base and 3 bases respectively, with 13 bases between them. Per the germline V gene, CDR1 is DFQATT and CDR2 is SNEGSKA (reference sequence). This chain's CDR3 is CSARGRDSHYEQYF. The CDR3 nucleotides are TGCAGTGCTAGAGGTCGAGACAGCCACTACGAGCAGTACTTC.

The chain recombines TRBV4-1 with TRBJ2-7; D might be TRBD1 (5 bases). The CDR3 consists of 16 residues. V was shortened by 1 base and J by 5 bases, with 18 bases between the two germline ends. The germline V gene has CDR1 MGHRA and CDR2 YSYEKL. In DNA form, the CDR3 reads TGCGCCAGCAGCCAAGCTACCCCTTACCCAGGGAACGAGCAGTACTTC. It translates to CASSQATPYPGNEQYF.